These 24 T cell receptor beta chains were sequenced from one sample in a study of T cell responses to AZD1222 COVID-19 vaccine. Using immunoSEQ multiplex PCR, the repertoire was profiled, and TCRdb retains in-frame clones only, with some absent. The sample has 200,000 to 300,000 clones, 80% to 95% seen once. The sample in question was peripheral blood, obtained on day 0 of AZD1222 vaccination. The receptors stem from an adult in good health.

As DNA, the CDR3 is TGTGCCAGCAGCTTCCTAGCGGGAGTAGGGACCGGGGAGCTGTTTTTT. The encoded protein is CASSFLAGVGTGELFF. This chain joins TRBV11-2 and TRBJ2-2; 10 bases map to TRBD2. The CDR3 runs to 16 residues. Germline loops: CDR1 SGHAT, CDR2 FQNNGV. After removal of 3 bases from V and 5 bases from J, the junction contained 6 bases not matched to a gene.

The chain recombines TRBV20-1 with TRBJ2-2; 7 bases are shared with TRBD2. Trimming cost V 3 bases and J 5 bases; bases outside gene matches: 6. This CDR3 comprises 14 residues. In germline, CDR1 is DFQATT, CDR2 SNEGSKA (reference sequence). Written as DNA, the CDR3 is TGCAGTGCTAGTAGGCGGGGAGGGACCGGGGAGCTGTTTTTT. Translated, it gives CSASRRGGTGELFF.

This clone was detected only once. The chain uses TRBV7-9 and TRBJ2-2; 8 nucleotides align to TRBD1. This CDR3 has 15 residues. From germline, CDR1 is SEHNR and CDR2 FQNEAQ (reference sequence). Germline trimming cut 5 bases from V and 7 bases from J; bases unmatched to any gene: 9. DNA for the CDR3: TGTGCCAGCAGCCCGGGACAGGCCACAGACGGGGAGCTGTTTTTT. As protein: CASSPGQATDGELFF.

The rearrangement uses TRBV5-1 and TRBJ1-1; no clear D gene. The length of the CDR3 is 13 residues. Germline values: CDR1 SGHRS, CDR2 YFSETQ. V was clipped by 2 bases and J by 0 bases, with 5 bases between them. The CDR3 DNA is TGCGCCAGCAGCTTCGAGCTGAACACTGAAGCTTTCTTT. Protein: CASSFELNTEAFF.

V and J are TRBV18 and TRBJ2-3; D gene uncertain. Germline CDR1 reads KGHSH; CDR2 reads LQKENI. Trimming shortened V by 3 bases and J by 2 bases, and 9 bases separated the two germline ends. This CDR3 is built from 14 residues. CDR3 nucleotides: TGTGCCAGCTCACCTATGTGGCTCACAGATACGCAGTATTTT. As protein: CASSPMWLTDTQYF.

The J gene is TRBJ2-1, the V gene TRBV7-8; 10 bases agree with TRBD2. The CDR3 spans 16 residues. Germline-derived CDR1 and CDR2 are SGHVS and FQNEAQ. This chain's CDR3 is CAVSGRAVVSYNEQFF. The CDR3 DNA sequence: TGTGCTGTAAGCGGGAGGGCCGTCGTCTCCTACAATGAGCAGTTCTTC. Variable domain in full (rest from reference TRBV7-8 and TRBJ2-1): GAGVSQSPRYKVAKRGQDVALRCDPISGHVSLFWYQQALGQGPEFLTYFQNEAQLDKSGLPSDRFFAERPEGSVSTLKIQRTQQEDSAVYLCAVSGRAVVSYNEQFFGPGTRLTVL.

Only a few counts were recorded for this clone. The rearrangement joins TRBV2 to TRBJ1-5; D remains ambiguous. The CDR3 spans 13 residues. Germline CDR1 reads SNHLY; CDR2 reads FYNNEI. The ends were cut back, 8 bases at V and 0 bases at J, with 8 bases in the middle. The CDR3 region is CASRKNSNQPQHF. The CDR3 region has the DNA TGTGCCAGCCGCAAGAATAGCAATCAGCCCCAGCATTTT.

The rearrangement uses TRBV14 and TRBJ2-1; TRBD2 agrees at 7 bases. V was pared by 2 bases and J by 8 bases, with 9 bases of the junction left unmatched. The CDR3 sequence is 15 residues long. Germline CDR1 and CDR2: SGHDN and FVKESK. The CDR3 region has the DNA TGTGCCAGCAGCCAATTGGGGGAGGGCCGTGATGAGCAGTTCTTC. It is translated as CASSQLGEGRDEQFF.

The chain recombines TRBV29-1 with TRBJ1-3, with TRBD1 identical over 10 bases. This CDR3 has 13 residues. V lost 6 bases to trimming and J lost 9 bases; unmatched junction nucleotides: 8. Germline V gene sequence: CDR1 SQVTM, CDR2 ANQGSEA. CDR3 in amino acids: CSVTGTGAGTIYF. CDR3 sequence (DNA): TGCAGCGTCACCGGGACAGGGGCAGGCACCATATATTTT.

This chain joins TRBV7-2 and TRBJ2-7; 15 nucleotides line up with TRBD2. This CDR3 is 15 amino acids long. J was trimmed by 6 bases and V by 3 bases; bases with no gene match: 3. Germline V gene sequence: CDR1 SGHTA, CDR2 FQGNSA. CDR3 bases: TGTGCCAGCAGCTTCCAGGGACTAGCGGGAGGCGAGCAGTACTTC. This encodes CASSFQGLAGGEQYF.

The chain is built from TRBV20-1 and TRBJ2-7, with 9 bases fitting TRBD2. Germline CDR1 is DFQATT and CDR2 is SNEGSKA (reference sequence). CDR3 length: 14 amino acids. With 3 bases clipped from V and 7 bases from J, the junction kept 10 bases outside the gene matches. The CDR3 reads CSASEAGGPGEQYF. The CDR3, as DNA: TGCAGTGCTAGTGAGGCGGGAGGGCCGGGGGAGCAGTACTTC.

The CDR3 nucleotides read TGCGCCAGCAGCTTGGTTGGGGGGTTGAACACTGAAGCTTTCTTT. Translated: CASSLVGGLNTEAFF. This chain joins TRBV5-1 and TRBJ1-1; a possible D gene is TRBD1 (5 bases). In germline, CDR1 is SGHRS, CDR2 YFSETQ. CDR3 length: 15 residues. Trimming took 0 bases from V and 0 from J, leaving 9 bases between them. Full variable domain (missing parts from reference TRBV5-1 and TRBJ1-1): KAGVTQTPRYLIKTRGQQVTLSCSPISGHRSVSWYQQTPGQGLQFLFEYFSETQRNKGNFPGRFSGRQFSNSRSEMNVSTLELGDSALYLCASSLVGGLNTEAFFGQGTRLTVV.

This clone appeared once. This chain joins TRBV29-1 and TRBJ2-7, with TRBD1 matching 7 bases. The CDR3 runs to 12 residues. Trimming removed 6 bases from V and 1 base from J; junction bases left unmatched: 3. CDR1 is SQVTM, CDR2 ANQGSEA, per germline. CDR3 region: CSVTGESYEQYF. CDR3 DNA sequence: TGCAGCGTCACAGGGGAGTCCTACGAGCAGTACTTC.

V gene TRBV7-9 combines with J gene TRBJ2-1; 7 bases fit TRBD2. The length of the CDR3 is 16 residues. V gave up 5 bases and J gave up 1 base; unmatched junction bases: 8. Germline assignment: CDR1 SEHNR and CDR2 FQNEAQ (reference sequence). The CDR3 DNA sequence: TGTGCCAGCAGCCCAAAAGCGGGACCTTCCTACAATGAGCAGTTCTTC. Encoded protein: CASSPKAGPSYNEQFF.

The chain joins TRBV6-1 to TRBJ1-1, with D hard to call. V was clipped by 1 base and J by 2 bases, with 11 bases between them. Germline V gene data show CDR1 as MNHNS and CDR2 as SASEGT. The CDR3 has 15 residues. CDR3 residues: CASSEVGISNTEAFF. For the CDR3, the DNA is TGTGCCAGCAGTGAAGTGGGGATTAGTAACACTGAAGCTTTCTTT.

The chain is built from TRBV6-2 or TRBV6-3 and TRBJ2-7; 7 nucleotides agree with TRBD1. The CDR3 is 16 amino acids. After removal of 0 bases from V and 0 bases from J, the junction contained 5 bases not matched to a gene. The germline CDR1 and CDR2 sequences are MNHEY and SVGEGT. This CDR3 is CASSYSTGAISYEQYF. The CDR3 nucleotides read TGTGCCAGCAGTTACTCTACAGGGGCAATCTCCTACGAGCAGTACTTC.

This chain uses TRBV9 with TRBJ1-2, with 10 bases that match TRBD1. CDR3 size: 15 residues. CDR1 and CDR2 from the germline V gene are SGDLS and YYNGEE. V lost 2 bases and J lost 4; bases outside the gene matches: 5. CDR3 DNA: TGTGCCAGCAGCGTTGGGACAGGGGATACCTATGGCTACACCTTC. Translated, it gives CASSVGTGDTYGYTF.

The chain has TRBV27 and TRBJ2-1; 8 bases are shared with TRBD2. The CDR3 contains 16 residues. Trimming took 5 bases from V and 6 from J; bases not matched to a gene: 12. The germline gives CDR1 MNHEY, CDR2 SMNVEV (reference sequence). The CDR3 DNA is TGTGCCAGCAGTAAGTTAGCGGGATCTACCCTCAATGAGCAGTTCTTC. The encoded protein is CASSKLAGSTLNEQFF.

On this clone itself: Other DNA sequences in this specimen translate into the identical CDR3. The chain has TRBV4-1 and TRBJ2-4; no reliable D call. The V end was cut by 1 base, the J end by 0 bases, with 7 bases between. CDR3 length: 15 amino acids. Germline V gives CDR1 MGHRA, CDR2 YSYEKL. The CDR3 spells CASSQVGLAKNIQYF. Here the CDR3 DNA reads TGCGCCAGCAGCCAAGTCGGTCTAGCCAAAAACATTCAGTACTTC.

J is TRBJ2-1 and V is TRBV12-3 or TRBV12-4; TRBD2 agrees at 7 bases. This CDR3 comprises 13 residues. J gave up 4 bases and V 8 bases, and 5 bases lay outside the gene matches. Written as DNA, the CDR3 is TGTGCCAGCGGACTAGACCCATACAATGAGCAGTTCTTC. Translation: CASGLDPYNEQFF.

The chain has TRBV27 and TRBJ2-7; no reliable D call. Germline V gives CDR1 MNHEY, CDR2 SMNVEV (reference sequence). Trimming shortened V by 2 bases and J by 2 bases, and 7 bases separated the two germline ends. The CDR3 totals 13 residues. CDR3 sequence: CASSLRQPYEQYF. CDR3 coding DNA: TGTGCCAGCAGTTTACGGCAGCCCTACGAGCAGTACTTC.

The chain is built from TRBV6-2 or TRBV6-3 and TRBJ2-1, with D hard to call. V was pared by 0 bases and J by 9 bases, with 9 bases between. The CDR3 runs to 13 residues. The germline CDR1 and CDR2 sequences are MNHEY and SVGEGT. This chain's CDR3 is CASSYSGMSEQFF. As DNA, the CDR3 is TGTGCCAGCAGTTACTCTGGGATGTCTGAGCAGTTCTTC.

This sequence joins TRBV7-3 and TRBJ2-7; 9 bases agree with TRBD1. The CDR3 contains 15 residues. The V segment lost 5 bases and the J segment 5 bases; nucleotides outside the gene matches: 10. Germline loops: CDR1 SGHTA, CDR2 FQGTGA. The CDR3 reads CASSPGGQGYDEQYF. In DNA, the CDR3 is TGTGCCAGCAGCCCAGGAGGACAGGGGTACGACGAGCAGTACTTC. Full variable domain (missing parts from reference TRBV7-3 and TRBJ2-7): GAGVSQTPSNKVTEKGKYVELRCDPISGHTALYWYRQSLGQGPEFLIYFQGTGAADDSGLPNDRFFAVRPEGSVSTLKIQRTERGDSAVYLCASSPGGQGYDEQYFGPGTRLTVT.

The CDR3 protein is CASSRAGVGTEAFF. CDR3 coding DNA: TGTGCCAGCAGTAGGGCAGGGGTTGGCACTGAAGCTTTCTTT. The V and J genes are TRBV28 and TRBJ1-1; TRBD1 might be the D (6 bases). The CDR3 consists of 14 residues. Germline-derived CDR1 and CDR2 are MDHEN and SYDVKM. The V end lost 5 bases, the J end lost 4 bases, and 14 bases lay between the germline ends.